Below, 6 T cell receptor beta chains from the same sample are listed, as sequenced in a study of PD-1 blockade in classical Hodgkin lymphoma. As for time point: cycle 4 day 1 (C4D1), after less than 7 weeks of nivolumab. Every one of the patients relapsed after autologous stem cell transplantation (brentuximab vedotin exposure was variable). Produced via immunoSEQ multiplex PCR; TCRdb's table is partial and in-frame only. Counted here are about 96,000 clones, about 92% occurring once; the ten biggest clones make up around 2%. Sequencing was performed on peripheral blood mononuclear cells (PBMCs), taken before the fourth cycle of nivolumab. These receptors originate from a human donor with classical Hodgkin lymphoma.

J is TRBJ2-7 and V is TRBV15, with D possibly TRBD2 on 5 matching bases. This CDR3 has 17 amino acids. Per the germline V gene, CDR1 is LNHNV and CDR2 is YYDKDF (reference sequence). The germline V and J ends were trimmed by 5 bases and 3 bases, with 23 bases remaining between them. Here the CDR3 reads CATSSRGGGHTFYEQYF. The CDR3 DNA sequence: TGTGCCACCAGCTCCCGAGGAGGTGGTCACACCTTCTACGAGCAGTACTTC. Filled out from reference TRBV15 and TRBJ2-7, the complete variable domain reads DAMVIQNPRYQVTQFGKPVTLSCSQTLNHNVMYWYQQKSSQAPKLLFHYYDKDFNNEADTPDNFQSRRPNTSFCFLDIRSPGLGDTAMYLCATSSRGGGHTFYEQYFGPGTRLTVT.

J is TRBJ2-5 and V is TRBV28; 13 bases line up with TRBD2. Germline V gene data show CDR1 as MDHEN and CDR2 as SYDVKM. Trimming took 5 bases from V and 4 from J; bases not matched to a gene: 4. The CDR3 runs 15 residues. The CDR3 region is CASSETSGRLETQYF. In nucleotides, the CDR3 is TGTGCCAGCAGTGAGACTAGCGGGAGGCTAGAGACCCAGTACTTC.

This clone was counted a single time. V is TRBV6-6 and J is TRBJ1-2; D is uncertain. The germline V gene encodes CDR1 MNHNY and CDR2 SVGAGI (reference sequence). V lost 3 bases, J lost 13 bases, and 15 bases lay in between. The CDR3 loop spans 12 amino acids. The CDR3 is CASSYLPGISTF. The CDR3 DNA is TGTGCCAGCAGTTATCTGCCGGGGATCTCCACCTTC.

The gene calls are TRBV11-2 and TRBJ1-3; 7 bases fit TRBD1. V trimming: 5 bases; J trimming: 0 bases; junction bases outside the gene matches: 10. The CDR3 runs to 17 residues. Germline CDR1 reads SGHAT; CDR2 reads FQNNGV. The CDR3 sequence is CASSITGQRYSGNTIYF. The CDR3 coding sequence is TGTGCCAGCAGCATAACGGGACAGCGCTACTCTGGAAACACCATATATTTT.

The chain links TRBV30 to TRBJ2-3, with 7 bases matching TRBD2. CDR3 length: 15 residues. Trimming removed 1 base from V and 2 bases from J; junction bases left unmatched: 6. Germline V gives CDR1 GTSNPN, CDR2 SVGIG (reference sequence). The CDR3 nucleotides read TGTGCCTGGAGTGGGGGACTACGACCCACAGATACGCAGTATTTT. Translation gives CAWSGGLRPTDTQYF.

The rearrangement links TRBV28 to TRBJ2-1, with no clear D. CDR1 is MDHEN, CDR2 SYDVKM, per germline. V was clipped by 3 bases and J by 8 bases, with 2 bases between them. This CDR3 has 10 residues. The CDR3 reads CASSLDEQFF. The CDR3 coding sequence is TGTGCCAGCAGTTTGGATGAGCAGTTCTTC.